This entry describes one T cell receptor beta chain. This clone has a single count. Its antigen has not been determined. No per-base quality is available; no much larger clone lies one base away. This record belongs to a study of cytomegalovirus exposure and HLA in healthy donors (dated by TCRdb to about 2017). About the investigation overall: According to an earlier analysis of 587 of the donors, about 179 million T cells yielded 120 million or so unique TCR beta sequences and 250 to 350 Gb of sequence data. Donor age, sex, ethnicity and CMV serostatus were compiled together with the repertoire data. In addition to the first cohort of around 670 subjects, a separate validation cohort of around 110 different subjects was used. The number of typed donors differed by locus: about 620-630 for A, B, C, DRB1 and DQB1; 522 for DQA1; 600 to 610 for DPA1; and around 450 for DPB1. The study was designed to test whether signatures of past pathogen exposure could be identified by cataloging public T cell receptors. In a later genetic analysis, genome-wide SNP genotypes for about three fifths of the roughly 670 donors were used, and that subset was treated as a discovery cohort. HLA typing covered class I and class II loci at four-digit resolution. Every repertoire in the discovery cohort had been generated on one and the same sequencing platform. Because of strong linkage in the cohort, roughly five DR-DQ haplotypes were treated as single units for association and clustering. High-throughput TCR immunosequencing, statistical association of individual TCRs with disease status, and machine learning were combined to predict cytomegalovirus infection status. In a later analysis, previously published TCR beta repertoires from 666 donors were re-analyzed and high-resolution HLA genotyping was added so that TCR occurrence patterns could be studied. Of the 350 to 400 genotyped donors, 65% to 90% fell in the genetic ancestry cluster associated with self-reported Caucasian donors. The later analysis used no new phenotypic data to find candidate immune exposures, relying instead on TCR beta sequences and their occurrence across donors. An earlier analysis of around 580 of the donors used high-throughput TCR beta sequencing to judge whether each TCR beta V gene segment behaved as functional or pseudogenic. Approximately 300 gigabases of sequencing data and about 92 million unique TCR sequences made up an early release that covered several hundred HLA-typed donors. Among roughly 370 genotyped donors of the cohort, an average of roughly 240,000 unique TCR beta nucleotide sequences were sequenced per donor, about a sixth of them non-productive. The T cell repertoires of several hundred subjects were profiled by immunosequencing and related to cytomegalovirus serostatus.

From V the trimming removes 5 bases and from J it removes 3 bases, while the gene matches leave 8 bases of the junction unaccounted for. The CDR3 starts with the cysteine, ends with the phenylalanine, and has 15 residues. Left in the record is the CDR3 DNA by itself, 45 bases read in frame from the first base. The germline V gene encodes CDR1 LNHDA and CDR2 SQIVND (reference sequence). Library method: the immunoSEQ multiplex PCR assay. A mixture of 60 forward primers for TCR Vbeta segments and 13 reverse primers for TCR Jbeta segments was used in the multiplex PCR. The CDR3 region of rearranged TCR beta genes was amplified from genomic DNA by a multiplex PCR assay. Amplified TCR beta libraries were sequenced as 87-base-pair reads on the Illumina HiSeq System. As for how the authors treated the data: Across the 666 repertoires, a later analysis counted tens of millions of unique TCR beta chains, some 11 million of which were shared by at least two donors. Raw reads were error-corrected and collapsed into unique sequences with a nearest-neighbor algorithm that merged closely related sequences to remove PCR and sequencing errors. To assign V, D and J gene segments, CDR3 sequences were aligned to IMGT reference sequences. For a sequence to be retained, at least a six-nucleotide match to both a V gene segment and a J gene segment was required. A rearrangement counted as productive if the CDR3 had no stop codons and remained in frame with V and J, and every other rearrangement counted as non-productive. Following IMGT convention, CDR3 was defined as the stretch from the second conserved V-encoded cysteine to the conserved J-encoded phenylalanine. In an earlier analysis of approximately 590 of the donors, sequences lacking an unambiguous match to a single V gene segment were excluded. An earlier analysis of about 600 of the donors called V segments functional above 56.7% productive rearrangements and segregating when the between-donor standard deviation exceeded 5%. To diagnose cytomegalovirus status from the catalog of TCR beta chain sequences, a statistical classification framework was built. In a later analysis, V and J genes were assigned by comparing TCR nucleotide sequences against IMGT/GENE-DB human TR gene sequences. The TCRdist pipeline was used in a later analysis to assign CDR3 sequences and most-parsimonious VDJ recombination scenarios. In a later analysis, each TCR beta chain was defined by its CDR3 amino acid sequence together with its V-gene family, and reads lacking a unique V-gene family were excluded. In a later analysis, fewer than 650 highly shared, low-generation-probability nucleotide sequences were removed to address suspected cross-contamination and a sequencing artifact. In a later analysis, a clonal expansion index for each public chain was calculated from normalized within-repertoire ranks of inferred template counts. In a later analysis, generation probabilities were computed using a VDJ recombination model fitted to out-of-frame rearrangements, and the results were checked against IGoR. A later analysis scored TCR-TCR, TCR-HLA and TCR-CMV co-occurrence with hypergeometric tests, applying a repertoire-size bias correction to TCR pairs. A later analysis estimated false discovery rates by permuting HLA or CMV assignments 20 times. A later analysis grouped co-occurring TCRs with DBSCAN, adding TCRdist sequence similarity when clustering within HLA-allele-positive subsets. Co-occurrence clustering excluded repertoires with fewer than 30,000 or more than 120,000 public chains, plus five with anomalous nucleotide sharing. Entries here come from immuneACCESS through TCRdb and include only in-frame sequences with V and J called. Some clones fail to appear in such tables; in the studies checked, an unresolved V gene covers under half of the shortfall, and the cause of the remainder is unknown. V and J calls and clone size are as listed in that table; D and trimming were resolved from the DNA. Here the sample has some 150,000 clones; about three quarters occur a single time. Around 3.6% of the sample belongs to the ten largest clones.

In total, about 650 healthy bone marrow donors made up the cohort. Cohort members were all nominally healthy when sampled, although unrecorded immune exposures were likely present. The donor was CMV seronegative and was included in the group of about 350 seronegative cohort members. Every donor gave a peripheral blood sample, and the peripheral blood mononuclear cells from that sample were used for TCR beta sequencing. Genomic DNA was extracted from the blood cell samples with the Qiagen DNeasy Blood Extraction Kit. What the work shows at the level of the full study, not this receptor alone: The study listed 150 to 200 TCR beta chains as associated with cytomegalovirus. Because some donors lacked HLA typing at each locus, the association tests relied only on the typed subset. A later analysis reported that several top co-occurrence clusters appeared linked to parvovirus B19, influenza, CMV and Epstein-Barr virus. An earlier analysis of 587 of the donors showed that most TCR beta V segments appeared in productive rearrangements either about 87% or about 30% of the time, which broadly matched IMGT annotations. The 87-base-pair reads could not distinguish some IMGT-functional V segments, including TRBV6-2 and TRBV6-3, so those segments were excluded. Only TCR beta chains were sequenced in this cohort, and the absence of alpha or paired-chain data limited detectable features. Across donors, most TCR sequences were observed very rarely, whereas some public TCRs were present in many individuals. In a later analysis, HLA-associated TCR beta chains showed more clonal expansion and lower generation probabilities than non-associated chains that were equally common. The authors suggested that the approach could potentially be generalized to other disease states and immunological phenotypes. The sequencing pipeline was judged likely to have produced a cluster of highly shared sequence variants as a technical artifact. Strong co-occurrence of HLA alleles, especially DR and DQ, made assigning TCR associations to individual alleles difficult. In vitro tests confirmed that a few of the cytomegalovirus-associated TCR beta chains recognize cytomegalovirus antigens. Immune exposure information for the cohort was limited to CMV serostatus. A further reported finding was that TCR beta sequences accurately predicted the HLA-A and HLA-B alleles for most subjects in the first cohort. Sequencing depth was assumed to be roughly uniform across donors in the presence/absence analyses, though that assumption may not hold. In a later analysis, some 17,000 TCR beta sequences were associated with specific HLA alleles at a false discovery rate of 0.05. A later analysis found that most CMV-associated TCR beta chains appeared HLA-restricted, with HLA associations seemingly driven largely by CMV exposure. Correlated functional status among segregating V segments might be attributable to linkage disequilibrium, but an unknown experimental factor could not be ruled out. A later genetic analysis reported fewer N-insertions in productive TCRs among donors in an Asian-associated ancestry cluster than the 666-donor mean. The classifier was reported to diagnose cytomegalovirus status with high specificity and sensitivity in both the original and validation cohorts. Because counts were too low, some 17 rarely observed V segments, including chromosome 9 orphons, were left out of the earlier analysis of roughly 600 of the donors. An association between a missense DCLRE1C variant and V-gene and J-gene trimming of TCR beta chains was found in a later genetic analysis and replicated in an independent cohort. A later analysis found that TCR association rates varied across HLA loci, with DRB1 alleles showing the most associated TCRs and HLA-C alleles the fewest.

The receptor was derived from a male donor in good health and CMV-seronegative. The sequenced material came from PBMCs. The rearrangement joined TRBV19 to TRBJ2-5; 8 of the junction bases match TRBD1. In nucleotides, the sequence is TGTGCCAGTAGTGTCAGCAGGGGGCGAGAAGAGACCCAGTACTTC. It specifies CASSVSRGREETQYF. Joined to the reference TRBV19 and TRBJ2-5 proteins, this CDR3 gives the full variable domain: DGGITQSPKYLFRKEGQNVTLSCEQNLNHDAMYWYRQDPGQGLRLIYYSQIVNDFQKGDIAEGYSVSREKKESFPLTVTSAQKNPTAFYLCASSVSRGREETQYFGPGTRLLVL.